This T cell receptor beta chain was recorded in a study of shared clonotypes between healthy human individuals. Findings and caveats of the study: Naive subsets generally exceeded memory subsets in estimated richness.

In the case of this clone: Its specificity is not known.

The authors split each subset's genomic DNA evenly across several immunoSEQ plates. Produced via immunoSEQ multiplex PCR; TCRdb's table is partial and in-frame only. Of around 320,000 clones listed, over 75% are singletons. The sample comprised memory CD8+ T cells sorted from blood. The subset was: CD45RO+ cells pooled with CCR7-negative TemRA cells. This TCR was sampled from a man aged 18 to 30 in good health.

CDR3 DNA sequence: TGTGCCAGCAGTTTAACAGGGGGCGCCTACAATGAGCAGTTCTTC. Translating gives CASSLTGGAYNEQFF. The J gene is TRBJ2-1, the V gene TRBV27; 9 bases align to TRBD1. CDR1 and CDR2 (germline): MNHEY, SMNVEV (reference sequence). The junction had 1 base not matched to a gene; V was cut back by 2 bases and J by 2 bases. The CDR3 consists of 15 residues.